This T cell receptor (beta chain) was identified during a study of shared clonotypes between healthy human individuals. At the level of the study: The donor group consisted of a couple of women and a few men, aged 18 to 49.

CDR3 length equals 15 residues. Germline CDR1 is MNHEY and CDR2 is SVGAGI. The V gene end was trimmed by 8 bases and the J gene end by 6 bases; junction bases not matched to a gene: 11. Assay: immunoSEQ multiplex PCR; the TCRdb copy retains only in-frame clones and omits some. The sample has about 680,000 clones, about three quarters seen once. This TCR came from a woman in her twenties or thirties in good health. The chain has TRBV6-5 and TRBJ2-7; the match to TRBD2 covers 12 bases. The sequencing input was memory CD4+ T cells sorted from blood. The subset is: CD45RA-negative fraction. The CDR3 here is CASQLAGGSQGEQYF. The DNA of the CDR3 is TGTGCCAGCCAACTAGCGGGAGGTTCGCAGGGCGAGCAGTACTTC.